Each of the 27 T cell receptor beta chains below was sequenced from the same sample in a study of control samples from healthy donors and cancer patients. Libraries were prepared by immunoSEQ multiplex PCR; TCRdb keeps only in-frame clonotypes and omits some of them. The sample contains 120,000 or so clones, approximately 87% of which appear only once. Sequenced material: blood. These receptors were obtained from a man aged 25-45 years in good health.

In its sample, this clone was seen once. The chain uses TRBV5-1 and TRBJ1-1; D might be TRBD1 (6 bases). Looked up from germline, CDR1 is SGHRS and CDR2 is YFSETQ. V was pared by 7 bases and J by 3 bases, with 13 bases between. This CDR3 contains 13 residues. CDR3 loop: CASGTQGDTEAFF. CDR3 bases: TGCGCCAGCGGCACACAGGGAGACACTGAAGCTTTCTTT.

The V call is TRBV5-1, the J call TRBJ1-1, with a possible D match to TRBD1 (5 bases). Germline CDR1 reads SGHRS; CDR2 reads YFSETQ. The CDR3 consists of 15 residues. Trimming removed 0 bases at V and 1 base at J, with 10 bases between. CDR3 DNA sequence: TGCGCCAGCAGCTTGGGTACAGGTACGAACACTGAAGCTTTCTTT. Protein product: CASSLGTGTNTEAFF.

The CDR3 nucleotides read TGTGCCAGCAGCTCCCGGGGGACGTTTTTAGGGACTGAAGCTTTCTTT. Translating it yields CASSSRGTFLGTEAFF. The chain joins TRBV5-5 to TRBJ1-1; D might be TRBD1 (5 bases). Germline values: CDR1 SGHKS, CDR2 YYEKEE (reference sequence). The V end lost 3 bases, the J end lost 5 bases, and 20 bases lay between the germline ends. The CDR3 is 16 residues long.

The chain links TRBV27 to TRBJ1-6; D is undetermined. V lost 2 bases, J lost 6 bases, and 2 bases lay in between. There are 12 residues in the CDR3. Germline V gene sequence: CDR1 MNHEY, CDR2 SMNVEV (reference sequence). CDR3 in amino acids: CASSLTNSPLHF. Written as DNA, the CDR3 is TGTGCCAGCAGTTTAACTAATTCACCCCTCCACTTT.

V usage is TRBV30 and J usage is TRBJ1-5; D remains ambiguous. The CDR3 covers 13 residues. Per the germline V gene, CDR1 is GTSNPN and CDR2 is SVGIG (reference sequence). The V end was cut by 4 bases, the J end by 7 bases, with 14 bases between. The CDR3 loop reads CAWNAGPGQPQHF. CDR3 coding DNA: TGTGCCTGGAATGCCGGCCCGGGGCAGCCCCAGCATTTT.

The chain recombines TRBV2 with TRBJ2-3; 9 nucleotides align to TRBD1. V lost 8 bases and J lost 8; bases outside the gene matches: 11. The CDR3 has 14 amino acids. Per germline, CDR1 SNHLY and CDR2 FYNNEI. The CDR3 coding sequence is TGTGCCAGCGCAGCACAGGGGGCGAAGGGTACGCAGTATTTT. This translates into CASAAQGAKGTQYF.

This chain links TRBV6-4 with TRBJ1-5; tentative D call: TRBD1 (5 bases). This CDR3 spans 16 amino acids. Trimming stripped 3 bases from V and 11 bases from J, with 23 bases between. Per the germline V gene, CDR1 is MRHNA and CDR2 is SNTAGT. In DNA, the CDR3 is TGTGCCAGCAGTGAGGTAAGGAGTAAAGGGGCCCCAGCCCAGCATTTT. The encoded protein is CASSEVRSKGAPAQHF.

J is TRBJ1-2 and V is TRBV9, with 9 positions matching TRBD1. The CDR3 length is 14 residues. From germline, CDR1 is SGDLS and CDR2 YYNGEE. V dropped 4 bases and J dropped 2; count of bases not matched to a gene: 3. The CDR3 DNA sequence: TGTGCCAGCAGCACCGGGACAGGGAACTATGGCTACACCTTC. Protein sequence: CASSTGTGNYGYTF.

This clone has only one observation. The chain joins TRBV15 to TRBJ2-2; D not certain. The CDR3 runs to 14 residues. V was shortened by 0 bases and J by 5 bases, with 7 bases between the two germline ends. The germline V gene encodes CDR1 LNHNV and CDR2 YYDKDF (reference sequence). The CDR3 nucleotides are TGTGCCACCAGCAGAGATCGAAGGACCGGGGAGCTGTTTTTT. This codes for CATSRDRRTGELFF.

The J gene is TRBJ2-5, the V gene TRBV3-1 (or the pseudogene TRBV3-2), with D maybe TRBD2 (6 bases). Germline V gives CDR1 LGHDT, CDR2 YNNKEL (reference sequence). V was pared by 4 bases and J by 2 bases, with 11 bases between. The CDR3 consists of 14 residues. The CDR3 region has the DNA TGTGCCAGCAGCCCACTAGCAGAACAAGAGACCCAGTACTTC. Translation gives CASSPLAEQETQYF.

This clone has only a few counts. J is TRBJ2-3 and V is TRBV29-1; D remains unclear. The CDR3 runs 12 residues. V lost 5 bases and J lost 6, with 12 bases in between. Germline-derived CDR1 and CDR2 are SQVTM and ANQGSEA. CDR3 amino acids: CSVKRGTDTQYF. CDR3 bases: TGCAGCGTTAAGCGAGGAACGGATACGCAGTATTTT.

The table lists this clone with a few counts. The sample carries other DNA sequences with the same CDR3. The CDR3 region is CASSLSGGWNTGELFF. CDR3 sequence (DNA): TGTGCCAGCAGCTTATCGGGGGGGTGGAACACCGGGGAGCTGTTTTTT. The genes are TRBV7-3 and TRBJ2-2; 8 nucleotides line up with TRBD2. The CDR3 consists of 16 residues. Germline V lookup: CDR1 SGHTA, CDR2 FQGTGA. The junction had 3 bases not matched to a gene; V was cut back by 2 bases and J by 1 base.

The V gene is TRBV11-2, the J gene TRBJ2-3, with a tentative D call TRBD2 (6 bases). The germline V and J ends were trimmed by 5 bases and 6 bases, with 18 bases remaining between them. The CDR3 totals 15 residues. Germline CDR1 SGHAT, CDR2 FQNNGV. The CDR3 sequence: CASSPGTLKADTQYF. The CDR3 DNA is TGTGCCAGCAGCCCCGGGACTCTAAAGGCGGATACGCAGTATTTT. Supplemented by reference TRBV11-2 and TRBJ2-3, the full variable domain reads EAGVAQSPRYKIIEKRQSVAFWCNPISGHATLYWYQQILGQGPKLLIQFQNNGVVDDSQLPKDRFSAERLKGVDSTLKIQPAKLEDSAVYLCASSPGTLKADTQYFGPGTRLTVL.

This chain connects TRBV6-5 to TRBJ1-1, with no clear D. The length of the CDR3 is 12 residues. Germline values: CDR1 MNHEY, CDR2 SVGAGI. Trimming took off 6 bases at V and 1 base at J, with 6 bases between the two ends. The CDR3 loop reads CASRASNTEAFF. The CDR3 bases are TGTGCCAGCAGGGCCTCGAACACTGAAGCTTTCTTT.

The chain employs TRBV6-1 and TRBJ1-1, with D hard to call. The germline CDR1 and CDR2 sequences are MNHNS and SASEGT. Trimming removed 2 bases from V and 6 bases from J, with 10 bases in between. This CDR3 has 13 amino acids. DNA for the CDR3: TGTGCCAGCAGTGAACGGGGTAGGGCTGAAGCTTTCTTT. Its translation: CASSERGRAEAFF.

This clone was detected only once. The chain recombines TRBV5-4 with TRBJ1-1; maybe TRBD1 (5 bases). V lost 3 bases and J 3 bases, leaving 15 bases between the germline ends. CDR3 length: 15 residues. Germline lookup yields CDR1 SGHNT and CDR2 YYREEE (reference sequence). For the CDR3, the DNA is TGTGCCAGCAGCTCCGGGACCGCCACTTACACTGAAGCTTTCTTT. Amino acids: CASSSGTATYTEAFF.

The chain has TRBV6-5 and TRBJ2-3; D might be TRBD1 (6 bases). V gave up 5 bases and J gave up 6 bases, with 15 bases separating them. The CDR3 runs to 14 residues. From germline, CDR1 is MNHEY and CDR2 SVGAGI. The CDR3 protein is CASSNIQGWDTQYF. CDR3 in DNA: TGTGCCAGCAGTAACATACAGGGTTGGGATACGCAGTATTTT.

The CDR3 reads CASSPDEGNTEAFF. The CDR3 DNA sequence: TGTGCCAGCAGTCCCGACGAAGGAAACACTGAAGCTTTCTTT. The chain links TRBV27 to TRBJ1-1; D gene uncertain. V was trimmed by 5 bases and J by 2 bases, leaving 12 bases between them. The CDR3 covers 14 residues. Germline lookup yields CDR1 MNHEY and CDR2 SMNVEV (reference sequence).

The chain links TRBV2 to TRBJ1-4; 7 bases match TRBD1. Germline V lookup: CDR1 SNHLY, CDR2 FYNNEI. The CDR3 has 14 amino acids. Trimming at V came to 7 bases and at J to 8 bases, leaving 10 bases not matched to a gene. The DNA of the CDR3 is TGTGCCAGCACCGCGACAGGGAAGGGAGAAAAACTGTTTTTT. This codes for CASTATGKGEKLFF.

The genes are TRBV19 and TRBJ1-1; D uncertain. Trimming removed 4 bases from V and 1 base from J, with 4 bases in between. CDR3 length equals 12 residues. Germline values: CDR1 LNHDA, CDR2 SQIVND (reference sequence). DNA for the CDR3: TGTGCCAGTAGTAACCCGAACACTGAAGCTTTCTTT. Translation gives CASSNPNTEAFF.

The V and J genes are TRBV9 and TRBJ1-1; D unclear. V dropped 4 bases and J dropped 1 base, with 14 bases sitting between them. Germline V gene data show CDR1 as SGDLS and CDR2 as YYNGEE. The CDR3 consists of 15 residues. The CDR3 DNA reads TGTGCCAGCAGCCCACCTGGCAGTACGAACACTGAAGCTTTCTTT. Translating gives CASSPPGSTNTEAFF.

This rearrangement joins TRBV12-5 to TRBJ2-3; D possibly matches TRBD1 or TRBD2 (5 bases each). Germline V gene data show CDR1 as LGHNT and CDR2 as FRNRAP. The CDR3 is 16 amino acids. Trimming cost V 3 bases and J 0 bases, with 13 bases left between them. This chain's CDR3 is CASGLGTTVSTDTQYF. The DNA for the CDR3 is TGTGCTAGTGGTTTAGGGACCACCGTTAGCACAGATACGCAGTATTTT. The full variable domain, in which reference TRBV12-5 and TRBJ2-3 provide the parts outside the CDR3, is DARVTQTPRHKVTEMGQEVTMRCQPILGHNTVFWYRQTMMQGLELLAYFRNRAPLDDSGMPKDRFSAEMPDATLATLKIQPSEPRDSAVYFCASGLGTTVSTDTQYFGPGTRLTVL.

The chain joins TRBV29-1 to TRBJ1-1; possible D gene TRBD1, 5 bases. The CDR3 is 12 amino acids. Trimming cost V 6 bases and J 1 base, with 9 bases left between them. Per the germline V gene, CDR1 is SQVTM and CDR2 is ANQGSEA. CDR3 residues: CSVVTGNTEAFF. Written as DNA, the CDR3 is TGCAGCGTGGTTACAGGGAACACTGAAGCTTTCTTT.

The rearrangement uses TRBV3-1 (or the pseudogene TRBV3-2) and TRBJ1-6, with 9 positions matching TRBD1. The CDR3 totals 15 residues. CDR1 and CDR2 from the germline V gene are LGHDT and YNNKEL (reference sequence). The junction had 7 bases not matched to a gene; V was cut back by 0 bases and J by 13 bases. In nucleotides, the CDR3 is TGTGCCAGCAGCCAAGACGCCGGACAGGGGATGCCCCTCCACTTT. Its protein product is CASSQDAGQGMPLHF.

The V call is TRBV6-1, the J call TRBJ1-3; D is uncertain. V lost 1 base to trimming and J lost 0 bases, with 13 bases between them. Germline CDR1 and CDR2: MNHNS and SASEGT. This CDR3 is 17 amino acids long. The CDR3 loop reads CASSEVGRTSSGNTIYF. The CDR3 coding sequence is TGTGCCAGCAGTGAAGTGGGCAGAACGAGCTCTGGAAACACCATATATTTT.

V usage is TRBV2 and J usage is TRBJ2-3; D is unresolved. V shed 6 bases and J shed 0 bases, with 7 bases lying between them. CDR1 is SNHLY and CDR2 is FYNNEI in the germline V gene. CDR3 size: 13 residues. CDR3 protein: CASSDTSTDTQYF. In nucleotides, the CDR3 is TGTGCCAGCAGCGACACTAGCACAGATACGCAGTATTTT.

The chain combines TRBV4-1 with TRBJ1-2; D is possibly TRBD1 (6 bases). This CDR3 is built from 13 residues. The germline V and J ends were trimmed by 4 bases and 2 bases, with 8 bases remaining between them. Germline values: CDR1 MGHRA, CDR2 YSYEKL. CDR3 protein: CASSRQENYGYTF. In DNA, the CDR3 is TGCGCCAGCAGCCGACAGGAGAACTATGGCTACACCTTC.